These 25 T cell receptor beta chains originate from one sample sequenced in a study of T cells in women clearing cervical HPV infection. This table comes from immunoSEQ multiplex PCR, and its TCRdb copy is limited to in-frame clones, with some not included. The sample data list some 28,000 clones. Material for sequencing was blood buffy coat. The receptors were sampled from a woman between 18 and 75 years old with a cervical HPV16 infection that either progressed to CIN3+ or cleared (not recorded which).

As concerns this clone: Sequencing ends 3 residues short of the CDR3 end; the germline J gene provides the rest. The rearrangement links TRBV20-1 to TRBJ1-2, with D possibly TRBD1 on 6 matching bases. The CDR3 consists of 12 residues. V was cut by 3 bases and J by 4 bases, with 9 bases left in between. Looked up from germline, CDR1 is DFQATT and CDR2 is SNEGSKA (reference sequence). The CDR3 loop reads CSASPRGYGYTF. CDR3 DNA, as far as it was read: TGCAGTGCTAGTCCCAGGGGCTATGGC.

On this clone itself: Sequencing ends 3 residues short of the CDR3 end; the germline J gene provides the rest. The rearrangement uses TRBV6-2 or TRBV6-3 and TRBJ1-2; 7 bases line up with TRBD1. Losses at the gene ends were 4 bases for V and 7 bases for J; bases not matched to a gene: 6. The CDR3 has 13 residues. The V gene's germline CDR1 is MNHEY and CDR2 SVGEGT. The CDR3 DNA, read in part, is TGTGCCAGCAGTTTGGTTTCAGGGGGTGGC. This sequence encodes CASSLVSGGG. The complete CDR3 sequence is CASSLVSGGGYTF.

On this clone: The CDR3 end is not reached by the read, which stops 3 residues before it; the germline J gene fills it in. The V gene is TRBV5-6, the J gene TRBJ2-3, with 9 bases identical to TRBD2. CDR3 size: 15 residues. Germline V CDR1 and CDR2: SGHDT, YYEEEE. The sequenced CDR3 bases are TGTGCCAGCAGCTCCCCTCTAGCGGGGCAAGAGACG. This gives the protein CASSSPLAGQET. The full-length CDR3 reads as CASSSPLAGQETQYF. Complete variable domain (other parts from reference TRBV5-6 and TRBJ2-3): DAGVTQSPTHLIKTRGQQVTLRCSPKSGHDTVSWYQQALGQGPQFIFQYYEEEERQRGNFPDRFSGHQFPNYSSELNVNALLLGDSALYLCASSSPLAGQETQYFGPGTRLTVL.

Regarding this clone: The read terminates 3 residues ahead of where the CDR3 ends, so the germline J gene completes it. The chain uses TRBV6-1 and TRBJ2-5; D unresolved. The CDR3 is 14 residues long. Germline V gene sequence: CDR1 MNHNS, CDR2 SASEGT. Trimming removed 2 bases at V and 3 bases at J, with 10 bases between. The CDR3 loop reads CASSERGTEETQYF. The sequenced part of the CDR3 DNA is TGTGCCAGCAGTGAACGTGGCACCGAAGAGACC.

Concerning this clone: The CDR3 is cut off 3 residues early in the read; its end comes from the germline J gene. This chain joins TRBV20-1 and TRBJ2-3; D is ambiguous. Germline values: CDR1 DFQATT, CDR2 SNEGSKA (reference sequence). The CDR3 runs to 12 residues. CDR3 bases read: TGCAGTGCTAGAGATGGCGTACAGCCG. As protein: CSARDGVQP. The entire CDR3 sequence reads CSARDGVQPQYF.

For this clone: The sequence runs out 3 residues before the end of the CDR3; the remainder is reconstructed from the germline J gene. This chain connects TRBV6-2 or TRBV6-3 to TRBJ1-6; D is possibly TRBD1 (5 bases). Deletions cut 7 bases from V and 9 bases from J, with 7 bases between. Germline-derived CDR1 and CDR2 are MNHEY and SVGEGT. The CDR3 loop spans 11 amino acids. The sequenced part of the CDR3 DNA is TGTGCCAGCAAAGACAGTTCACCC. Translating gives CASKDSSP. The entire CDR3 sequence reads CASKDSSPLHF.

For this clone: Read sequence stops 3 residues before the CDR3 end, and the germline J gene provides the missing end. This chain links TRBV6-1 with TRBJ2-5, with 10 bases aligning to TRBD2. The CDR3 length is 15 residues. Germline CDR1 MNHNS, CDR2 SASEGT. J was trimmed by 5 bases and V by 3 bases; bases with no gene match: 6. This CDR3 is CASSDTAGGRETQYF. The covered CDR3 bases are TGTGCCAGCAGTGATACAGCGGGAGGGCGGGAGACC.

A word on this clone: One end of the junction does not line up with germline, which may come from a read error. The CDR3 is cut off 3 residues early in the read; its end comes from the germline J gene. Other nucleotide sequences from this sample produce the same CDR3. V usage is TRBV6-4 and J usage is TRBJ1-3; 7 nucleotides match TRBD1. Germline V gene sequence: CDR1 MRHNA, CDR2 SNTAGT. The CDR3 is 17 residues long. The CDR3: CASRDRQGELIGNTIYF. CDR3 DNA (partial): TGTGCCAGCAGGGACAGACAGGGAGAGCTAATCGGAAACACA.

Concerning this clone itself: The read is 3 residues too short to cover the CDR3 end, so that end is filled in from the germline J gene. V gene TRBV7-9 combines with J gene TRBJ2-7; the D gene is possibly TRBD2 (6 bases). The germline V gene encodes CDR1 SEHNR and CDR2 FQNEAQ (reference sequence). The CDR3 has 14 amino acids. V lost 5 bases, J lost 6 bases, and 17 bases lay in between. The CDR3 bases that were read are TGTGCCAGCAGCCTCGGGACTCCCGAGGGCGAG. This encodes CASSLGTPEGE. The CDR3 reads in full as CASSLGTPEGEQYF.

The CDR3: CASSFTGEAYDYTF. The part of the CDR3 DNA that was read is TGTGCCAGCAGCTTTACAGGGGAGGCCTACGAC. V is TRBV7-9 and J is TRBJ1-2; 7 positions match TRBD1. The missing CDR3 end, 3 residues past where the read stops, is filled in from the germline J gene. This CDR3 is built from 14 residues. CDR1 SEHNR and CDR2 FQNEAQ come from the germline V gene (reference sequence). The variable domain in full, completed from reference TRBV7-9 and TRBJ1-2, reads DTGVSQNPRHKITKRGQNVTFRCDPISEHNRLYWYRQTLGQGPEFLTYFQNEAQLEKSRLLSDRFSAERPKGSFSTLEIQRTEQGDSAMYLCASSFTGEAYDYTFGSGTRLTVV.

As regards this clone: The CDR3 is cut off 3 residues early in the read; its end comes from the germline J gene. The rearrangement uses TRBV5-3 and TRBJ2-7; 11 bases are shared with TRBD1. TRBV5-3 falls under the ORF class, with uncertain function. This CDR3 contains 18 residues. J gave up 2 bases and V 1 base, and 11 bases lay outside the gene matches. The CDR3 protein is CARSLRTGGFLRAYEQYF. Partial CDR3 DNA: TGTGCCAGAAGCTTGAGGACAGGGGGCTTTTTGCGAGCCTACGAG.

CDR3 bases read: TGTGCCAGCAGCTTAACCGGGACTAGCGGCTACAATGAC. As protein: CASSLTGTSGYND. The complete CDR3 sequence is CASSLTGTSGYNDYTF. The rearrangement joins TRBV7-6 to TRBJ1-2, with D possibly matching TRBD1 (5 bases). The sequenced fragment ends 3 residues before the CDR3 boundary, so the rest is inferred from the germline J gene. The length of the CDR3 is 16 residues. The V gene's germline CDR1 is SGHVS and CDR2 FNYEAQ.

Details on this clone: With the read ending 3 residues before the CDR3 end, the germline J gene is used to fill in that end. J is TRBJ1-2 and V is TRBV10-3; D uncertain. This CDR3 has 12 amino acids. Per the germline V gene, CDR1 is ENHRY and CDR2 is SYGVKD. Partial CDR3 DNA: TGTGCCATCAGTGAACAGCTCCCCGAC. As protein: CAISEQLPD. The complete CDR3 sequence is CAISEQLPDYTF.

Concerning this clone: Sequencing ends 3 residues short of the CDR3 end; the germline J gene provides the rest. V and J are TRBV18 and TRBJ1-2; TRBD1 matches 11 bases. Germline CDR1 and CDR2: KGHSH and LQKENI. The CDR3 length is 16 residues. CDR3 bases read: TGTGCCAGCTCACTTACCGGGACAGGGGGTTCCTACGAC. This translates into CASSLTGTGGSYD. The whole CDR3 region reads CASSLTGTGGSYDYTF. Full variable domain (outside the CDR3, taken from reference TRBV18 and TRBJ1-2): NAGVMQNPRHLVRRRGQEARLRCSPMKGHSHVYWYRQLPEEGLKFMVYLQKENIIDESGMPKERFSAEFPKEGPSILRIQQVVRGDSAAYFCASSLTGTGGSYDYTFGSGTRLTVV.

Of note for this clone: The read ends 3 residues early relative to the CDR3; the germline J gene fills the gap. The genes are TRBV6-2 or TRBV6-3 and TRBJ2-5; no clear D. Trimming took 0 bases from V and 2 from J, leaving 10 bases between them. Germline lookup yields CDR1 MNHEY and CDR2 SVGEGT. The CDR3 totals 15 residues. The DNA read from the CDR3 is TGTGCCAGCAGTTACTCAGGGTTGCGACAAGAGACC. Translation: CASSYSGLRQET. The whole CDR3 sequence reads CASSYSGLRQETQYF.

About this clone: The read terminates 3 residues ahead of where the CDR3 ends, so the germline J gene completes it. V gene TRBV12-3 or TRBV12-4 combines with J gene TRBJ1-3; TRBD1 matches at 10 bases. The CDR3 loop spans 15 amino acids. The V gene end was trimmed by 3 bases and the J gene end by 4 bases; junction bases not matched to a gene: 3. The CDR3 loop reads CASSLGQGKGNTIYF. The DNA read from the CDR3 is TGTGCCAGCAGTTTGGGACAGGGGAAAGGAAACACC.

Turning to this clone: The read comes to an end 3 residues before the CDR3 does, leaving the germline J gene to fill in the end. This sequence joins TRBV12-3 or TRBV12-4 and TRBJ1-2; TRBD1 aligns across 7 bases. The CDR3 is 14 amino acids. With V trimmed by 6 bases and J by 3 bases, 7 bases remained unmatched. This CDR3 reads CASRPRDSHYGYTF. The sequenced CDR3 bases are TGTGCCAGCAGACCCCGGGACAGTCACTATGGC.

On this clone: Coverage ceases 3 residues before the CDR3 finishes, and the germline J gene fills in the end. The V and J genes are TRBV12-5 and TRBJ2-2; D remains ambiguous. The V gene's germline CDR1 is LGHNT and CDR2 FRNRAP. CDR3 size: 13 residues. With 6 bases removed from V and 7 bases from J, the gap between germline ends came to 12 bases. CDR3 bases read: TGTGCTAGTGGCCCCCGGGTTTTCGGGGAG. Translation gives CASGPRVFGE. The CDR3 reads in full as CASGPRVFGELFF.

A note on this clone: Read sequence stops 3 residues before the CDR3 end, and the germline J gene provides the missing end. The J gene is TRBJ1-1, the V gene TRBV30, with D possibly TRBD1 on 5 matching bases. Looked up from germline, CDR1 is GTSNPN and CDR2 is SVGIG (reference sequence). With 1 base removed from V and 5 bases from J, the gap between germline ends came to 8 bases. The CDR3 loop spans 12 amino acids. The covered CDR3 bases are TGTGCCTGGAGTGGGGGGGGAACTGAA. It translates to CAWSGGGTE. The CDR3 reads in full as CAWSGGGTEAFF.

Concerning this clone itself: The read terminates 3 residues ahead of where the CDR3 ends, so the germline J gene completes it. The chain combines TRBV23-1 with TRBJ2-1, with D tentatively TRBD1 (5 bases). TRBV23-1 is assigned to the ORF class and has an uncertain function. Trimming took 11 bases from V and 0 from J, leaving 11 bases between them. The CDR3 runs 13 residues. CDR3 loop: CARQLSSYNEQFF. The CDR3 DNA, read in part, is TGCGCCCGACAGTTAAGCTCCTACAATGAG.

Turning to this clone: The CDR3 end lies 3 residues beyond the end of the read and is filled in from the germline J gene. The chain is built from TRBV9 and TRBJ2-3; TRBD1 agrees at 9 bases. The CDR3 is made up of 15 amino acids. V gave up 4 bases and J gave up 2 bases; unmatched junction bases: 5. CDR1 and CDR2 from the germline V gene are SGDLS and YYNGEE. CDR3 in amino acids: CASSLGQGPTDTQYF. Partial CDR3 DNA: TGTGCCAGCAGCCTCGGACAGGGGCCCACAGATACG.

Comment on this clone: Read sequence stops 3 residues before the CDR3 end, and the germline J gene provides the missing end. This chain joins TRBV10-3 and TRBJ2-2; 7 bases agree with TRBD1. The CDR3 length is 15 residues. CDR1 is ENHRY, CDR2 SYGVKD, per germline. The CDR3 sequence is CAIKEQGRANEKLFF. Incomplete CDR3 DNA: TGTGCCATTAAAGAACAGGGGCGTGCGAATGAAAAG.

As concerns this clone: The read halts 3 residues ahead of the CDR3 end, with the missing end drawn from the germline J gene. This rearrangement joins TRBV12-3 or TRBV12-4 to TRBJ1-5, with 8 bases fitting TRBD1. With V trimmed by 3 bases and J by 5 bases, 3 bases remained unmatched. The CDR3 runs 14 residues. The CDR3 region is CASSLGQVDQPQHF. The covered CDR3 bases are TGTGCCAGCAGTTTGGGACAGGTTGATCAGCCC.

In the case of this clone: The observed sequence ends 3 residues before the CDR3 terminus, with the missing tail filled in from the germline J gene. The J gene is TRBJ1-1, the V gene TRBV30; 7 bases agree with TRBD1. V dropped 6 bases and J dropped 6; count of bases not matched to a gene: 4. The germline V gene encodes CDR1 GTSNPN and CDR2 SVGIG (reference sequence). The CDR3 is made up of 11 amino acids. The CDR3 sequence is CACHRGSEAFF. Incomplete CDR3 DNA: TGTGCCTGTCACAGGGGTTCTGAA.

As to this clone: The CDR3 goes on 3 residues after the read ends, and that part is filled in from the germline J gene. V gene TRBV20-1 combines with J gene TRBJ2-4; 13 nucleotides agree with TRBD2. V trimming: 5 bases; J trimming: 3 bases; junction bases outside the gene matches: 7. Germline-derived CDR1 and CDR2 are DFQATT and SNEGSKA (reference sequence). The CDR3 contains 16 residues. CDR3 DNA (partial): TGCAGTGCTTCAGGACTAGCGGGAGTCCTCAAAAACATT. Amino acid sequence: CSASGLAGVLKNI. Given in full, the CDR3 is CSASGLAGVLKNIQYF.